These T cell receptor beta chains were read from a single sample in a study of blood T cell repertoires in COVID-19. Sequencing was performed with immunoSEQ multiplex PCR; in TCRdb, only in-frame clones are kept and a portion is missing. The sample consists of about 260,000 clones, about 87% of them appearing once. What was sequenced was peripheral blood. These receptors originate from a woman between 40 and 55 years old who had recovered from COVID-19. The CDR3 runs from the conserved cysteine through the conserved F or W. The order of the fields is clone size, V gene, CDR3 length, J gene, D gene, CDR3 protein, CDR3 DNA. The D gene is left open where the match is weak. Size tells how often a clone was seen (once, few, many) or the class of an expanded clone, and some rows leave it out.

>-|TRBV12-5|13|TRBJ2-5|-
CASALTIRETQYF
TGTGCTAGTGCCCTGACTATAAGGGAGACCCAGTACTTC
>-|TRBV9|14|TRBJ2-7|-
CASSPRGPVDEQYF
TGTGCCAGCAGCCCGCGGGGCCCTGTTGACGAGCAGTACTTC
>-|TRBV4-3|17|TRBJ2-3|TRBD1
CASSLRFGTGDPDTQYF
TGCGCCAGCAGCCTCCGATTCGGGACAGGGGATCCAGATACGCAGTATTTT
>-|TRBV6-1|14|TRBJ1-2|-
CASSEFLGEDGYTF
TGTGCCAGCAGTGAATTTCTGGGAGAAGATGGCTACACCTTC
>-|TRBV7-2|16|TRBJ2-3|TRBD2
CASSRRAGLLTDTQYF
TGTGCCAGCAGCCGGAGGGCGGGACTACTCACAGATACGCAGTATTTT
>-|TRBV11-3|14|TRBJ2-2|-
CASSLGVYTGELFF
TGTGCCAGCAGCTTAGGCGTCTACACCGGGGAGCTGTTTTTT
>-|TRBV5-4|12|TRBJ2-7|-
CASSLGRGEQYF
TGTGCCAGCAGCTTGGGACGGGGGGAGCAGTACTTC
>-|TRBV29-1|13|TRBJ1-1|TRBD1
CSVARDRGTEAFF
TGCAGCGTGGCCCGGGACAGAGGAACTGAAGCTTTCTTT
>-|TRBV18|15|TRBJ1-1|-
CASSPRVTGGSEAFF
TGTGCCAGCTCACCACGGGTCACGGGCGGGTCTGAAGCTTTCTTT
>-|TRBV30|12|TRBJ1-2|-
CAWSPRAAGYTF
TGTGCCTGGAGTCCCAGGGCGGCTGGCTACACCTTC
>-|TRBV2|16|TRBJ1-5|-
CASSDQGARSNQPQHF
TGTGCCAGCAGTGATCAAGGGGCGAGAAGCAATCAGCCCCAGCATTTT
>few|TRBV5-1|14|TRBJ2-1|-
CASSLFQGGHEQFF
TGCGCCAGCAGCCTATTTCAGGGTGGCCATGAGCAGTTCTTC
>once|TRBV28|14|TRBJ1-2|TRBD1
CASSSPGQGSRYTF
TGTGCCAGCAGTTCTCCGGGACAGGGTTCTCGGTACACCTTC
>-|TRBV5-1|16|TRBJ1-3|-
CASSLGAGARGNTIYF
TGCGCCAGCAGCTTGGGTGCGGGGGCGCGGGGAAACACCATATATTTT
>-|TRBV5-4|15|TRBJ2-5|-
CASSLGLTPGETQYF
TGTGCCAGCAGCTTGGGGCTAACCCCAGGGGAGACCCAGTACTTC
>-|TRBV28|15|TRBJ2-7|-
CASSITFQGTLEQYF
TGTGCCAGCAGTATAACTTTCCAGGGGACCCTCGAGCAGTACTTC
>-|TRBV6-5|14|TRBJ1-2|TRBD1
CASSRGTPNYGYTF
TGTGCCAGCAGCAGGGGGACCCCTAACTATGGCTACACCTTC
>-|TRBV18|14|TRBJ2-1|-
CASSPPRRRDEQFF
TGTGCCAGCTCACCACCCCGTCGGCGGGATGAGCAGTTCTTC
>-|TRBV10-3|17|TRBJ1-5|TRBD1
CAISEPRQGASNQPQHF
TGTGCCATCAGTGAGCCTCGACAGGGGGCCAGCAATCAGCCCCAGCATTTT
>-|TRBV6-5|16|TRBJ1-3|-
CASSYGDRRTGNTIYF
TGTGCCAGCAGTTACGGAGACAGGAGAACTGGAAACACCATATATTTT
>-|TRBV4-3|17|TRBJ1-1|-
CASSQDLSFGRGKVAFF
TGCGCCAGCAGCCAAGATTTGTCGTTCGGCAGAGGAAAGGTGGCTTTCTTT
>-|TRBV9|15|TRBJ1-2|TRBD1
CASSVGRTGFYGYTF
TGTGCCAGCAGCGTAGGCAGGACAGGGTTCTATGGCTACACCTTC
>-|TRBV19|17|TRBJ2-1|TRBD2
CASSIRTSGSPYNEQFF
TGTGCCAGTAGTATCCGGACTAGCGGGAGCCCCTACAATGAGCAGTTCTTC
>-|TRBV25-1|14|TRBJ2-2|-
CASSGRIYSGELFF
TGTGCCAGCAGTGGTCGGATTTACAGCGGGGAGCTGTTTTTT
>-|TRBV18|21|TRBJ1-1|-
CASSPTRAGAFRGWMYTEAFF
TGTGCCAGCTCACCAACCAGGGCAGGGGCCTTTCGAGGTTGGATGTACACTGAAGCTTTCTTT
>-|TRBV16|13|TRBJ2-5|-
CASSPMTGRTQYF
TGTGCCAGCAGCCCGATGACAGGACGGACCCAGTACTTC
>-|TRBV6-5|12|TRBJ1-1|-
CASTRGGTRAFF
TGTGCCAGCACCCGGGGGGGTACGCGGGCTTTCTTT